These 32 T cell receptor beta chains were sequenced from one sample in a study of OX40 agonist ivuxolimab in advanced cancers. Only in-frame clones appear in the TCRdb table, and some are missing; sequencing was by immunoSEQ multiplex PCR. Among more than 45,000 clones listed, about four fifths were seen once. Sequenced material: CD4+ or CD8+ T cells sorted from blood, taken in a trial of the OX40 agonist ivuxolimab. These receptors came from an adult with an advanced solid tumor such as melanoma, head and neck, liver or kidney cancer.

The chain couples TRBV25-1 to TRBJ2-5, with TRBD2 matching 9 bases. V was pared by 3 bases and J by 5 bases, with 7 bases of the junction left unmatched. CDR3 length equals 15 residues. Germline V CDR1 and CDR2: MGHDK, SYGVNS. The CDR3 reads CASSDLSGRGETQYF. CDR3 in DNA: TGTGCCAGCAGTGACCTTAGCGGGAGAGGTGAGACCCAGTACTTC.

V gene TRBV19 combines with J gene TRBJ1-4, with unresolved D. The V end was cut by 6 bases, the J end by 8 bases, with 13 bases between. Germline CDR1 reads LNHDA; CDR2 reads SQIVND (reference sequence). There are 13 residues in the CDR3. The CDR3 bases are TGTGCCAGTAGGGAATCGGGCCGGGAAAAACTGTTTTTT. Protein sequence: CASRESGREKLFF. The full variable domain, with the rest looked up from reference TRBV19 and TRBJ1-4, is DGGITQSPKYLFRKEGQNVTLSCEQNLNHDAMYWYRQDPGQGLRLIYYSQIVNDFQKGDIAEGYSVSREKKESFPLTVTSAQKNPTAFYLCASRESGREKLFFGSGTQLSVL.

The chain uses TRBV15 and TRBJ2-3, with 12 bases fitting TRBD2. CDR3 size: 15 residues. Germline V lookup: CDR1 LNHNV, CDR2 YYDKDF (reference sequence). V was pared by 5 bases and J by 5 bases, with 5 bases of the junction left unmatched. CDR3 region: CATSAGLAGQDTQYF. The DNA for the CDR3 is TGTGCCACCAGCGCAGGACTAGCGGGACAAGATACGCAGTATTTT.

V usage is TRBV14 and J usage is TRBJ1-2; D remains ambiguous. The CDR3 is made up of 14 amino acids. Germline CDR1 reads SGHDN; CDR2 reads FVKESK. V lost 0 bases and J 0 bases, leaving 5 bases between the germline ends. The CDR3: CASSQDTSNYGYTF. The CDR3 coding sequence is TGTGCCAGCAGCCAAGACACCTCTAACTATGGCTACACCTTC.

This clone was seen only once. The DNA is omitted, as the CDR3 cannot be located on it reliably, and the CDR3 follows TCRdb's listing. V gene TRBV19 combines with J gene TRBJ2-5. Germline V gene data show CDR1 as LNHDA and CDR2 as SQIVND (reference sequence). The CDR3 spans 13 residues, counting both ends. The CDR3 here is CAYICKGSGEQYF.

The genes are TRBV19 and TRBJ1-5, with unresolved D. There are 16 residues in the CDR3. Trimming removed 9 bases from V and 4 bases from J, with 22 bases in between. Germline loops: CDR1 LNHDA, CDR2 SQIVND (reference sequence). The CDR3 DNA reads TGTGCCAGCGCCAATATCCAGGAGGGAGGTAATCAGCCCCAGCATTTT. It yields the protein CASANIQEGGNQPQHF. The entire variable domain, with the rest obtained from reference TRBV19 and TRBJ1-5, is as follows: DGGITQSPKYLFRKEGQNVTLSCEQNLNHDAMYWYRQDPGQGLRLIYYSQIVNDFQKGDIAEGYSVSREKKESFPLTVTSAQKNPTAFYLCASANIQEGGNQPQHFGDGTRLSIL.

The chain is built from TRBV19 and TRBJ1-1; D ambiguous. From germline, CDR1 is LNHDA and CDR2 SQIVND (reference sequence). Trimming cost V 0 bases and J 11 bases, with 10 bases left between them. CDR3 length: 12 amino acids. The CDR3 is CASSIEAGRAFF. In nucleotides, the CDR3 is TGTGCCAGTAGTATAGAAGCGGGTCGGGCTTTCTTT.

Written as DNA, the CDR3 is TGCAGCGTTGTTAGAGGGCACGAGCAGTACTTC. Its protein is CSVVRGHEQYF. The rearrangement uses TRBV29-1 and TRBJ2-7; tentative D call: TRBD2 (5 bases). Trimming shortened V by 4 bases and J by 5 bases, and 9 bases separated the two germline ends. Germline lookup yields CDR1 SQVTM and CDR2 ANQGSEA. This CDR3 contains 11 residues.

This chain uses TRBV7-2 with TRBJ1-1, with no clear D. There are 15 residues in the CDR3. Trimming took 5 bases from V and 5 from J, leaving 18 bases between them. The germline CDR1 and CDR2 sequences are SGHTA and FQGNSA. CDR3 DNA: TGTGCCAGCAGCGAGGGTTGGTACTTTGGTACTGAAGCTTTCTTT. Encoded protein: CASSEGWYFGTEAFF.

V usage is TRBV5-1 and J usage is TRBJ2-6; 7 positions agree with TRBD1. J gave up 1 base and V 0 bases, and 7 bases lay outside the gene matches. This CDR3 region has 18 residues. Per the germline V gene, CDR1 is SGHRS and CDR2 is YFSETQ. CDR3 DNA: TGCGCCAGCAGCTTGGACAGGGGTTCTGGTTCTGGGGCCAACGTCCTGACTTTC. Encoded protein: CASSLDRGSGSGANVLTF.

CDR3 in amino acids: CASSPTGAPSSGANVLTF. DNA of the CDR3: TGTGCCAGCAGCCCGACCGGTGCCCCCAGCTCTGGGGCCAACGTCCTGACTTTC. This sequence joins TRBV7-3 and TRBJ2-6; no clear D gene. Looked up from germline, CDR1 is SGHTA and CDR2 is FQGTGA. The length of the CDR3 is 18 residues. V lost 5 bases and J 0 bases, leaving 17 bases between the germline ends.

This chain links TRBV28 with TRBJ2-2, with unresolved D. Trimming pared 10 bases from V and 0 bases from J, leaving 9 bases between. This CDR3 spans 13 amino acids. CDR1 is MDHEN, CDR2 SYDVKM, per germline. The CDR3 bases are TGTGCCACCTGGACGGCGAACACCGGGGAGCTGTTTTTT. As protein: CATWTANTGELFF.

The chain recombines TRBV30 with TRBJ1-2; tentative D call: TRBD1 (5 bases). Germline V CDR1 and CDR2: GTSNPN, SVGIG (reference sequence). The CDR3 is 14 residues long. V lost 2 bases and J 8 bases, leaving 18 bases between the germline ends. The CDR3 sequence is CAWSPGPHNRGYTF. For the CDR3, the DNA is TGTGCCTGGAGTCCCGGGCCCCACAACAGGGGCTACACCTTC. Looking up the rest from reference TRBV30 and TRBJ1-2 gives the full variable domain: SQTIHQWPATLVQPVGSPLSLECTVEGTSNPNLYWYRQAAGRGLQLLFYSVGIGQISSEVPQNLSASRPQDRQFILSSKKLLLSDSGFYLCAWSPGPHNRGYTFGSGTRLTVV.

The chain combines TRBV28 with TRBJ2-7; D unclear. The germline V and J ends were trimmed by 6 bases and 4 bases, with 16 bases remaining between them. Germline CDR1 is MDHEN and CDR2 is SYDVKM. There are 14 residues in the CDR3. This CDR3 reads CASSLDLNTYEQYF. Here the CDR3 DNA reads TGTGCCAGCAGCTTAGATCTTAATACGTACGAGCAGTACTTC.

The V call is TRBV7-2, the J call TRBJ1-2; the D gene is possibly TRBD1 (5 bases). Germline assignment: CDR1 SGHTA and CDR2 FQGNSA. Trimming shortened V by 5 bases and J by 4 bases, and 11 bases separated the two germline ends. The CDR3 is 13 amino acids. The DNA for the CDR3 is TGTGCCAGCAGCCTAGTACAGGTCTATGGCTACACCTTC. It specifies CASSLVQVYGYTF.

V and J are TRBV11-3 and TRBJ1-5; possibly TRBD1 for D (6 bases). Between the trimmed V and J ends, which lost 1 base and 6 bases, there was a span of 10 bases. This CDR3 region has 14 residues. CDR1 is SGHNT and CDR2 is YENEEA in the germline V gene. CDR3 amino acids: CASSLGGAGQPQHF. Written as DNA, the CDR3 is TGTGCCAGCAGCTTAGGGGGGGCTGGTCAGCCCCAGCATTTT. The whole variable domain, remainder taken from reference TRBV11-3 and TRBJ1-5, is EAGVVQSPRYKIIEKKQPVAFWCNPISGHNTLYWYLQNLGQGPELLIRYENEEAVDDSQLPKDRFSAERLKGVDSTLKIQPAELGDSAVYLCASSLGGAGQPQHFGDGTRLSIL.

The chain recombines TRBV11-2 with TRBJ1-1; D remains unclear. The germline V gene encodes CDR1 SGHAT and CDR2 FQNNGV. Trimming pared 1 base from V and 5 bases from J, leaving 11 bases between. The CDR3 extends over 14 amino acids. The CDR3 coding sequence is TGTGCCAGCAGCTTAGTACCTGAACTGACTGAAGCTTTCTTT. Protein product: CASSLVPELTEAFF.

The chain combines TRBV25-1 with TRBJ2-3, with TRBD1 identical over 8 bases. The CDR3 has 15 amino acids. V shed 7 bases and J 0 bases; nucleotides not matched to a gene: 6. Germline lookup yields CDR1 MGHDK and CDR2 SYGVNS. In DNA form, the CDR3 reads TGTGCCAGCAAAAAGACAGGGGCTAGCACAGATACGCAGTATTTT. Translating it yields CASKKTGASTDTQYF.

The V call is TRBV28, the J call TRBJ2-5, with D maybe TRBD2 (5 bases). CDR3 length equals 13 residues. V was trimmed by 5 bases and J by 5 bases, leaving 12 bases between them. CDR1 is MDHEN and CDR2 is SYDVKM in the germline V gene. The CDR3 sequence is CASSLGSSETQYF. DNA of the CDR3: TGTGCCAGCAGTCTAGGGAGCTCGGAGACCCAGTACTTC.

This sequence joins TRBV21-1 and TRBJ2-1; the table calls TRBD2, which could not be checked here. TRBV21-1 is annotated as a pseudogene. The CDR3 length is 18 residues. The CDR3 reads CASSKEGLGRSSYNEQFF. The CDR3 DNA reads TGTGCCAGCAGCAAAGAGGGACTTGGCCGGAGTTCCTACAATGAGCAGTTCTTC.

The CDR3 spells CASSWTSQETQYF. CDR3 DNA: TGTGCCAGCAGTTGGACAAGTCAAGAGACCCAGTACTTC. J is TRBJ2-5 and V is TRBV6-5; D may be TRBD1 (5 bases). Germline-derived CDR1 and CDR2 are MNHEY and SVGAGI. The CDR3 is 13 residues long. V was clipped by 4 bases and J by 2 bases, with 8 bases between them.

This chain connects TRBV19 to TRBJ1-2; tentative D call: TRBD1 (6 bases). This CDR3 comprises 13 residues. Germline loops: CDR1 LNHDA, CDR2 SQIVND (reference sequence). The germline V and J ends were trimmed by 5 bases and 13 bases, with 20 bases remaining between them. As DNA, the CDR3 is TGTGCCAGTAGTCCCTCGCGTGGACAGCTGAGCACCTTC. Amino acids: CASSPSRGQLSTF.

This clone was seen only a few times. This chain uses TRBV5-1 with TRBJ2-3, with 8 bases lining up with TRBD2. V shed 0 bases and J 3 bases; nucleotides not matched to a gene: 3. Germline V CDR1 and CDR2: SGHRS, YFSETQ. The CDR3 has 15 residues. The CDR3 here is CASSLEASGTDTQYF. CDR3 coding DNA: TGCGCCAGCAGCTTGGAGGCTAGCGGGACAGATACGCAGTATTTT. The full variable domain, in which reference TRBV5-1 and TRBJ2-3 provide the parts outside the CDR3, is KAGVTQTPRYLIKTRGQQVTLSCSPISGHRSVSWYQQTPGQGLQFLFEYFSETQRNKGNFPGRFSGRQFSNSRSEMNVSTLELGDSALYLCASSLEASGTDTQYFGPGTRLTVL.

This clone was counted once. V and J are TRBV27 and TRBJ2-3, with D perhaps TRBD1 (6 bases). Germline values: CDR1 MNHEY, CDR2 SMNVEV (reference sequence). This CDR3 spans 15 amino acids. Trimming pared 3 bases from V and 7 bases from J, leaving 17 bases between. This chain's CDR3 is CASSFTGSAVYTQYF. The DNA of the CDR3 is TGTGCCAGCAGTTTCACAGGGTCAGCGGTGTATACGCAGTATTTT.

The rearrangement uses TRBV4-3 and TRBJ2-7; D unresolved. The CDR3 consists of 15 residues. V lost 2 bases, J lost 0 bases, and 11 bases lay in between. Germline assignment: CDR1 LGHNA and CDR2 YSLEER. DNA of the CDR3: TGCGCCAGCAGCCAACTAACTGATAGCTCCTACGAGCAGTACTTC. This encodes CASSQLTDSSYEQYF.

This clone was observed a single time. The chain carries TRBV27 and TRBJ1-2; 10 positions agree with TRBD1. CDR3 size: 13 residues. V gave up 6 bases and J gave up 5 bases; unmatched junction bases: 3. Germline V gives CDR1 MNHEY, CDR2 SMNVEV (reference sequence). CDR3 nucleotides: TGTGCCAGCAGCCCGGGACAGGGGTATGGCTACACCTTC. It encodes CASSPGQGYGYTF.

The chain links TRBV6-1 to TRBJ2-1; D gene ambiguous. The CDR3 consists of 10 residues. V dropped 8 bases and J dropped 6 bases, with 5 bases sitting between them. CDR1 is MNHNS, CDR2 SASEGT, per germline. The CDR3 protein is CASGPNEQFF. The CDR3, as DNA: TGTGCCAGCGGGCCCAATGAGCAGTTCTTC.

This clone has a single count. The V call is TRBV5-1, the J call TRBJ2-1, with a possible D match to TRBD2 (6 bases). Per the germline V gene, CDR1 is SGHRS and CDR2 is YFSETQ. The CDR3 runs to 16 residues. V lost 1 base and J lost 5, with 16 bases in between. CDR3 in amino acids: CASSLSSLAIHNEQFF. In DNA, the CDR3 is TGCGCCAGCAGCTTGAGTTCGCTAGCGATCCACAATGAGCAGTTCTTC.

This clone was seen just once. The chain recombines TRBV19 with TRBJ2-3, with 9 bases matching TRBD2. CDR1 and CDR2 from the germline V gene are LNHDA and SQIVND (reference sequence). CDR3 length: 15 residues. V dropped 4 bases and J dropped 2; count of bases not matched to a gene: 4. CDR3 region: CASSTSSGNTDTQYF. In nucleotides, the CDR3 is TGTGCCAGTAGTACCTCTAGCGGGAACACAGATACGCAGTATTTT.

This rearrangement joins TRBV6-5 to TRBJ1-1; D perhaps matches TRBD1 (5 bases). The germline V gene has CDR1 MNHEY and CDR2 SVGAGI. This CDR3 is 14 amino acids long. Deletions cut 6 bases from V and 4 bases from J, with 15 bases between. The chain's CDR3 is CASRRDVLGTEAFF. The CDR3 DNA sequence: TGTGCCAGCAGAAGGGACGTTCTGGGCACTGAAGCTTTCTTT.

In its sample, this clone was seen once. CDR3 sequence reads: CASFTGGGRGGANVLTF. The CDR3 DNA reads TGTGCCAGTTTCACTGGAGGGGGGAGGGGTGGGGCCAACGTCCTGACTTTC. This chain joins TRBV19 and TRBJ2-6; tentative D call: TRBD2 (7 bases). The CDR3 has 17 residues. CDR1 and CDR2 (germline): LNHDA, SQIVND (reference sequence). V lost 8 bases to trimming and J lost 3 bases, with 20 bases between them.

The chain joins TRBV2 to TRBJ2-7, with D unresolved. The CDR3 consists of 12 residues. Trimming removed 4 bases at V and 5 bases at J, with 9 bases between. Germline V gene data show CDR1 as SNHLY and CDR2 as FYNNEI. The CDR3 DNA reads TGTGCCAGCAGTGCATTGTCCGACGAGCAGTACTTC. This codes for CASSALSDEQYF.